These 27 T cell receptor beta chains were all obtained from the same sample, sequenced in a study of Graves' ophthalmopathy and Graves' hyperthyroidism. From RNA, the CDR3 regions of TCR beta chains were amplified and sequenced. The first-round RT-PCR employed HTBI primers together with the Qiagen OneStep RT-PCR kit. A multiplex PCR was then performed as the second round. TCRdb used MiXCR to reprocess the multiplex PCR reads, holding one entry per CDR3 protein. The repertoire consists of hundreds of thousands of distinct CDR3 sequences, with approximately 42% occurring once and the leading ten covering roughly 45%. Sample: peripheral blood. The receptor set was obtained from an adult man with Graves' ophthalmopathy.

The rearrangement joins TRBV7-2 to TRBJ1-6, with D unclear. The CDR3 has 14 residues. V lost 2 bases, J lost 6 bases, and 8 bases lay in between. The germline V gene has CDR1 SGHTA and CDR2 FQGNSA. The chain's CDR3 is CASSLRVVNSPLHF. The CDR3 DNA is TGTGCCAGCAGCTTAAGGGTGGTTAATTCACCCCTCCACTTT.

In this sample, this clonotype turned up a few times. The rearrangement joins TRBV10-2 to TRBJ2-7; D gene ambiguous. The length of the CDR3 is 11 residues. Germline CDR1 reads WSHSY; CDR2 reads SAAADI. V gave up 2 bases and J gave up 3 bases, with 2 bases separating them. Here the CDR3 DNA reads TGCGCCAGCAGTGAGCTCTACGAGCAGTACTTC. As protein: CASSELYEQYF.

The genes are TRBV2 and TRBJ1-5; no reliable D call. Germline CDR1 is SNHLY and CDR2 is FYNNEI. V gave up 4 bases and J gave up 9 bases, with 13 bases separating them. The CDR3 is 13 amino acids. The CDR3 loop reads CASSGQALGPQHF. The CDR3 DNA reads as TGTGCCAGCAGTGGTCAGGCGTTGGGGCCCCAGCATTTT.

The genes are TRBV2 and TRBJ1-5; D is ambiguous. CDR1 is SNHLY and CDR2 is FYNNEI in the germline V gene. The V gene lost 6 bases and the J gene lost 3 bases, with 12 bases spanning the gap. This CDR3 contains 14 residues. CDR3 DNA sequence: TGTGCCAGCAGCTCGGACGGAGACAATCAGCCCCAGCATTTT. Translating gives CASSSDGDNQPQHF. The variable domain in full, with the rest retrieved from reference TRBV2 and TRBJ1-5, is EPEVTQTPSHQVTQMGQEVILRCVPISNHLYFYWYRQILGQKVEFLVSFYNNEISEKSEIFDDQFSVERPDGSNFTLKIRSTKLEDSAMYFCASSSDGDNQPQHFGDGTRLSIL.

The V and J genes are TRBV7-9 and TRBJ1-1; 7 bases map to TRBD1. This CDR3 has 12 residues. Germline assignment: CDR1 SEHNR and CDR2 FQNEAQ (reference sequence). With V trimmed by 5 bases and J by 10 bases, 7 bases remained unmatched. For the CDR3, the DNA is TGTGCCAGCAGCCGAGACAGGGTGGGAGCTTTCTTT. Translating gives CASSRDRVGAFF.

The V and J genes are TRBV18 and TRBJ1-1, with 7 positions matching TRBD1. From germline, CDR1 is KGHSH and CDR2 LQKENI. The CDR3 is 14 amino acids. V dropped 6 bases and J dropped 3; count of bases not matched to a gene: 7. The CDR3 sequence: CASSQQGMDTEAFF. CDR3 nucleotides: TGTGCCAGCTCGCAACAGGGGATGGACACTGAAGCTTTCTTT.

The table lists this clonotype with a few counts. The chain uses TRBV2 and TRBJ2-2, with TRBD1 as a possible D gene (5 bases). V lost 6 bases and J 2 bases, leaving 13 bases between the germline ends. Germline-derived CDR1 and CDR2 are SNHLY and FYNNEI. The CDR3 loop spans 15 amino acids. CDR3 protein: CASRSDSPNTGELFF. CDR3 nucleotides: TGTGCCAGCAGATCCGACAGCCCTAACACCGGGGAGCTGTTTTTT.

This clonotype has a single count. V is TRBV12-3 or TRBV12-4 and J is TRBJ2-5; perhaps D is TRBD1 or TRBD2 (6 bases each). The CDR3 runs 14 residues. Trimming left V 8 bases short and J 5 bases short, with 18 bases between. The CDR3 spells CASDAPGAAETQYF. The CDR3 DNA follows: TGTGCCAGCGATGCCCCGGGGGCGGCGGAGACCCAGTACTTC.

The rearrangement links TRBV9 to TRBJ1-5; no clear D gene. Germline V gives CDR1 SGDLS, CDR2 YYNGEE. The CDR3 runs 14 residues. With 2 bases removed from V and 6 bases from J, the gap between germline ends came to 12 bases. The CDR3 spells CASSVGSLSQPQHF. CDR3 coding DNA: TGTGCCAGCAGCGTCGGCAGTTTGAGTCAGCCCCAGCATTTT.

Only a few counts were recorded for this clonotype. This sequence joins TRBV2 and TRBJ1-6, with D possibly matching TRBD1 (6 bases). CDR1 and CDR2 from the germline V gene are SNHLY and FYNNEI. With 4 bases removed from V and 3 bases from J, the gap between germline ends came to 13 bases. The length of the CDR3 is 16 residues. The DNA for the CDR3 is TGTGCCAGCAGTGCCGGACAGCTTATCTATAATTCACCCCTCCACTTT. It yields the protein CASSAGQLIYNSPLHF.

In this sample, this clonotype turned up many times. The rearrangement joins TRBV10-3 to TRBJ2-5; 9 bases are a match to TRBD1. CDR1 ENHRY and CDR2 SYGVKD come from the germline V gene. V shed 6 bases and J 3 bases; nucleotides not matched to a gene: 8. There are 15 residues in the CDR3. CDR3 protein: CAIRAVDRGEETQYF. Here the CDR3 DNA reads TGTGCCATCAGGGCCGTGGACAGGGGAGAAGAGACCCAGTACTTC.

This clonotype appeared a few times. At one end the junction does not follow the germline gene, possibly because of a read error. This sequence joins TRBV5-8 and TRBJ2-7; D is possibly TRBD1 (5 bases). Germline assignment: CDR1 SGHTS and CDR2 YDEGEE. The CDR3 consists of 17 residues. In DNA form, the CDR3 reads TGCGCCAGCAGCCAAACTTGGACACTCCCACCCCTCTACGAGCAGTACTTC. This codes for CASSQTWTLPPLYEQYF.

This chain uses TRBV7-9 with TRBJ2-1, with 14 bases that match TRBD2. The CDR3 runs to 17 residues. Germline V gene data show CDR1 as SEHNR and CDR2 as FQNEAQ (reference sequence). The V and J ends lost 1 base and 6 bases, in that order; junction bases with no gene match: 5. CDR3 region: CASSLGLAGGYANEQFF. In nucleotides, the CDR3 is TGTGCCAGCAGCTTAGGACTAGCGGGAGGGTACGCCAATGAGCAGTTCTTC.

This clonotype was counted ten times or more. The chain links TRBV7-9 to TRBJ1-4, with TRBD1 as a possible D gene (5 bases). Per germline, CDR1 SEHNR and CDR2 FQNEAQ (reference sequence). V lost 2 bases, J lost 8 bases, and 15 bases lay in between. The CDR3 spans 15 residues. The CDR3 loop is CASSLRVQGEEKLFF. In DNA, the CDR3 is TGTGCCAGCAGCTTACGGGTTCAGGGTGAAGAAAAACTGTTTTTT.

The V gene is TRBV19, the J gene TRBJ1-2; weak D call: TRBD1 (6 bases). This CDR3 region has 14 residues. Trimming left V 3 bases short and J 4 bases short, with 12 bases between. Germline lookup yields CDR1 LNHDA and CDR2 SQIVND (reference sequence). CDR3 bases: TGTGCCAGTAGTATTTTAGGAGGGGGCTATGGCTACACCTTC. Residues: CASSILGGGYGYTF.

The genes are TRBV29-1 and TRBJ1-1; D might be TRBD1 (5 bases). This CDR3 has 12 amino acids. In germline, CDR1 is SQVTM, CDR2 ANQGSEA. V lost 8 bases and J 1 base, leaving 11 bases between the germline ends. The CDR3 region is CSPGQQNTEAFF. For the CDR3, the DNA is TGCAGCCCAGGACAACAGAACACTGAAGCTTTCTTT.

The sample holds a few counts of this clonotype. The rearrangement uses TRBV29-1 and TRBJ1-2, with D possibly being TRBD1 (6 bases). The germline V gene encodes CDR1 SQVTM and CDR2 ANQGSEA. V lost 3 bases and J 2 bases, leaving 25 bases between the germline ends. This CDR3 spans 18 amino acids. The CDR3 DNA sequence: TGCAGCGTTGACCTGGGGATCGCCGGGACATCTCCCAACTATGGCTACACCTTC. Translation gives CSVDLGIAGTSPNYGYTF.

There are a few counts of this clonotype. The V and J genes are TRBV7-8 and TRBJ1-2, with D perhaps matching TRBD1 (5 bases). Between the trimmed V and J ends, which lost 0 bases and 5 bases, there was a span of 13 bases. This CDR3 comprises 15 residues. Germline V CDR1 and CDR2: SGHVS, FQNEAQ. CDR3 in DNA: TGTGCCAGCAGCTTAGCGGGGTTAGAGGGGTATGGCTACACCTTC. Amino acids: CASSLAGLEGYGYTF.

This clonotype showed up just a few times. The CDR3 DNA reads as TGTGCCACCAGTCGACAGGGGAGGACCGGGGAGCTGTTTTTT. As protein: CATSRQGRTGELFF. The J gene is TRBJ2-2, the V gene TRBV24-1, with 8 bases aligning to TRBD1. Germline assignment: CDR1 KGHDR and CDR2 SFDVKD. The V and J ends lost 6 bases and 5 bases, in that order; junction bases with no gene match: 4. The CDR3 totals 14 residues.

The rearrangement links TRBV5-8 to TRBJ2-7, with a tentative D call TRBD1 (6 bases). The CDR3 sequence is 15 residues long. The V end lost 5 bases, the J end lost 0 bases, and 15 bases lay between the germline ends. Germline V gene lookup returns CDR1 SGHTS and CDR2 YDEGEE. The CDR3, as DNA: TGTGCCAGCAGTTTAATGGACAGCTACTCCTACGAGCAGTACTTC. Translating it yields CASSLMDSYSYEQYF.

The CDR3: CASSLGQAITYEQYF. CDR3 sequence (DNA): TGTGCCAGCAGCTTAGGACAGGCCATAACCTACGAGCAGTACTTC. This rearrangement joins TRBV7-9 to TRBJ2-7, with a weak D call TRBD1 (6 bases). This CDR3 region has 15 residues. Per germline, CDR1 SEHNR and CDR2 FQNEAQ (reference sequence). The V gene lost 1 base and the J gene lost 2 bases, with 12 bases spanning the gap. Based on the CDR3 plus reference TRBV7-9 and TRBJ2-7, the full variable domain is DTGVSQNPRHKITKRGQNVTFRCDPISEHNRLYWYRQTLGQGPEFLTYFQNEAQLEKSRLLSDRFSAERPKGSFSTLEIQRTEQGDSAMYLCASSLGQAITYEQYFGPGTRLTVT.

In this sample, this clonotype turned up once. Since no conserved phenylalanine or tryptophan closes the CDR3, a read error is the likely cause. The chain uses TRBV9 and TRBJ2-2; 9 positions match TRBD1. Germline CDR1 and CDR2: SGDLS and YYNGEE. Unmatched junction bases numbered 7, after V lost 5 bases and J lost 8 bases. There are 14 residues in the CDR3. The CDR3 reads CASRLNRGQGELFL. The CDR3 DNA follows: TGTGCCAGCAGACTGAACAGGGGGCAGGGGGAGCTGTTTCTT.

There are a few counts of this clonotype. The chain links TRBV5-1 to TRBJ2-7; tentatively, D is TRBD1 (5 bases). The CDR3 sequence is 16 residues long. V gave up 2 bases and J gave up 7 bases, with 22 bases separating them. The germline V gene has CDR1 SGHRS and CDR2 YFSETQ. CDR3 DNA: TGCGCCAGCAGCTTTTTAGGCGGACACCTCACTGGGGAGCAGTACTTC. This translates into CASSFLGGHLTGEQYF.

The J gene is TRBJ1-1, the V gene TRBV30; D may be TRBD1 (5 bases). Germline V CDR1 and CDR2: GTSNPN, SVGIG (reference sequence). This CDR3 has 13 amino acids. V was clipped by 1 base and J by 5 bases, with 11 bases between them. This chain's CDR3 is CAWSAGGTTEAFF. The CDR3 DNA follows: TGTGCCTGGAGTGCGGGGGGGACGACTGAAGCTTTCTTT.

The V and J genes are TRBV7-2 and TRBJ1-3; possibly TRBD1 for D (5 bases). V was shortened by 5 bases and J by 1 base, with 12 bases between the two germline ends. The CDR3 has 15 amino acids. Looked up from germline, CDR1 is SGHTA and CDR2 is FQGNSA. CDR3 loop: CASSLLDMSGNTIYF. The CDR3 DNA follows: TGTGCCAGCAGCCTCCTGGACATGTCTGGAAACACCATATATTTT.

This clonotype was seen repeatedly, ten times or more. This rearrangement joins TRBV7-9 to TRBJ1-5; tentative D call: TRBD1 (5 bases). Per the germline V gene, CDR1 is SEHNR and CDR2 is FQNEAQ (reference sequence). The CDR3 loop spans 13 amino acids. With 4 bases removed from V and 7 bases from J, the gap between germline ends came to 11 bases. CDR3 protein: CASSWQGGQPQHF. For the CDR3, the DNA is TGTGCCAGCAGCTGGCAGGGTGGACAGCCCCAGCATTTT.

This clonotype was detected a few times. The J gene is TRBJ1-2, the V gene TRBV6-5; D not certain. Germline loops: CDR1 MNHEY, CDR2 SVGAGI. Trimming removed 2 bases from V and 5 bases from J, with 15 bases in between. This CDR3 contains 15 residues. CDR3 DNA: TGTGCCAGCAGTTACGCTGACCGAGCGGGTTATGGCTACACCTTC. Its protein product is CASSYADRAGYGYTF.